The sequence of this T cell receptor beta chain was determined in a study of beta chain features in type 1 diabetes. Findings of the study overall: TCRB CDR3s were moderately but significantly shorter in Type 1 diabetes patients in all four CD4+ subsets. VDJ junctions from patients with type 1 diabetes contained fewer insertions and more deletions.

Concerning this clone itself: The antigen is not known.

CDR1 and CDR2 from the germline V gene are MDHEN and SYDVKM. V was trimmed by 6 bases and J by 4 bases, leaving 15 bases between them. The CDR3 loop spans 15 amino acids. Reverse transcription of all isolated RNA meant that expressed TCRB transcripts were sequenced. TCRdb keeps only in-frame clones here, not all; method: immunoSEQ multiplex PCR. The sample yields a few hundred thousand clones, around 22% seen once. The sequencing sample was made of naive CD4+ T cells from blood. The J gene is TRBJ1-4, the V gene TRBV28, with D tentatively TRBD1 (5 bases). This sequence originates from a woman aged 25 to 39 with type 1 diabetes. The CDR3 DNA reads TGTGCCAGCAGGCCGGGGACGGGAGTTAATGAAAAACTGTTTTTT. This sequence encodes CASRPGTGVNEKLFF. The variable domain in full, with the rest retrieved from reference TRBV28 and TRBJ1-4, is DVKVTQSSRYLVKRTGEKVFLECVQDMDHENMFWYRQDPGLGLRLIYFSYDVKMKEKGDIPEGYSVSREKKERFSLILESASTNQTSMYLCASRPGTGVNEKLFFGSGTQLSVL.